Here is one T cell receptor beta chain with its context. What it binds is unknown. Germline V gives CDR1 SGHRS, CDR2 YFSETQ. The CDR3 sequence is 13 residues long. The V gene lost 4 bases and the J gene lost 8 bases, with 12 bases spanning the gap. Unique molecular identifiers featured in how the TCRbeta library was prepared. One entry per CDR3 protein results from TCRdb running MiXCR on the PCR reads. Of about 98,000 distinct CDR3 sequences detected, about a quarter appear once; the ten largest clones hold about a fifth. This entry belongs to a study of T-cell reconstitution after alpha-beta-depleted transplantation in children. Regarding the study as a whole: Reports say that about two months after transplant, the alpha-beta T cells came out of several hundred graft clones that had expanded. Newly produced T cells mostly provided counts and TCRbeta diversity after one year, as hyperexpanded clones declined. Surviving recipient T cells and thymic progenitors underlay high day-60 TCRbeta diversity in some patients.

The chain couples TRBV5-1 to TRBJ2-2; D unclear. This TCR derives from a boy younger than 10 with acute lymphoblastic leukemia, due to receive a stem cell transplant. The sample consisted of PBMCs, taken before TCRalphabeta/CD19-depleted stem cell transplant. The CDR3 protein is CASSPDGLGELFF. The CDR3 coding sequence is TGCGCCAGCAGCCCCGATGGGTTGGGGGAGCTGTTTTTT.